The 17 T cell receptor beta chains in this list originate from one sample, sequenced in a study of spatial heterogeneity in lung cancer (dated by TCRdb to the late 2010s). In the paper's terms, the time point label means: sample taken at primary tumor resection. The library was prepared using 5' RACE. Sequencing used a NextSeq 500. TCRdb handled the public reads itself, with Q25 trimming in fastp and clone calling in MiXCR, and kept productive beta chains. Rows matching on CDR3 protein sequence are summarized as one entry with the most common DNA and genes. The sample data list 43,000 or so distinct CDR3 sequences, and around 6.8% of these were observed just once. Of the sample, roughly 45% is held by the ten largest clones. This material consisted of PBMCs, taken at surgery. The receptors here all came from a female donor with early-stage non-small cell lung cancer.

This clonotype has ten or more counts. The chain is built from TRBV27 and TRBJ1-4; D is unclear. This CDR3 is built from 13 residues. Trimming took 4 bases from V and 5 from J, leaving 8 bases between them. Per the germline V gene, CDR1 is MNHEY and CDR2 is SMNVEV (reference sequence). CDR3 in amino acids: CASSYRTNEKLFF. The CDR3 coding sequence is TGTGCCAGCAGTTACAGAACAAATGAAAAACTGTTTTTT. Full variable domain (outside the CDR3, taken from reference TRBV27 and TRBJ1-4): EAQVTQNPRYLITVTGKKLTVTCSQNMNHEYMSWYRQDPGLGLRQIYYSMNVEVTDKGDVPEGYKVSRKEKRNFPLILESPSPNQTSLYFCASSYRTNEKLFFGSGTQLSVL.

This CDR3 is CASSSLTPSPGTYSNQPQHF. The CDR3 DNA reads TGTGCCAGTAGTTCCTTGACCCCAAGTCCTGGGACTTATAGCAATCAGCCCCAGCATTTT. The gene calls are TRBV19 and TRBJ1-5; tentative D call: TRBD1 (5 bases). V dropped 5 bases and J dropped 0 bases, with 26 bases sitting between them. CDR1 is LNHDA, CDR2 SQIVND, per germline (reference sequence). The CDR3 runs to 20 residues. Full variable domain (missing parts from reference TRBV19 and TRBJ1-5): DGGITQSPKYLFRKEGQNVTLSCEQNLNHDAMYWYRQDPGQGLRLIYYSQIVNDFQKGDIAEGYSVSREKKESFPLTVTSAQKNPTAFYLCASSSLTPSPGTYSNQPQHFGDGTRLSIL.

The sample holds many counts of this clonotype. The chain is built from TRBV6-6 and TRBJ1-6, with TRBD1 identical over 7 bases. CDR1 is MNHNY and CDR2 is SVGAGI in the germline V gene (reference sequence). The J segment lost 7 bases and the V segment lost 5 bases, leaving 5 bases of the junction unmatched. CDR3 length: 14 amino acids. The CDR3 DNA is TGTGCCAGCAGTAGGGACAGTATGAATTCACCCCTCCACTTT. Its translation is CASSRDSMNSPLHF.

This clonotype was seen only a few times. The chain links TRBV28 to TRBJ2-7; 7 bases align to TRBD2. Per the germline V gene, CDR1 is MDHEN and CDR2 is SYDVKM. J lost 0 bases, V lost 7 bases, and 3 bases had no gene match. CDR3 length: 13 residues. Written as DNA, the CDR3 is TGTGCCAGCATACGGACTAGCTCCTACGAGCAGTACTTC. Translating it yields CASIRTSSYEQYF.

Ten or more counts support this clonotype. V gene TRBV28 combines with J gene TRBJ1-4; D is uncertain. V was shortened by 2 bases and J by 0 bases, with 7 bases between the two germline ends. CDR1 is MDHEN, CDR2 SYDVKM, per germline. This CDR3 is 15 amino acids long. Here the CDR3 reads CASSLMFATNEKLFF. CDR3 nucleotide sequence: TGTGCCAGCAGTTTAATGTTTGCAACTAATGAAAAACTGTTTTTT.

This clonotype has a count of ten or more. This chain connects TRBV10-3 to TRBJ2-1; TRBD1 agrees at 11 bases. This CDR3 has 15 amino acids. The J segment lost 1 base and the V segment lost 9 bases, leaving 5 bases of the junction unmatched. In germline, CDR1 is ENHRY, CDR2 SYGVKD. The DNA for the CDR3 is TGTGCCATTACCGGGACAGGGGGTTCCTACAATGAGCAGTTCTTC. It codes for CAITGTGGSYNEQFF.

This clonotype came up a few times. The chain recombines TRBV2 with TRBJ2-7, with D hard to call. Trimming took off 6 bases at V and 5 bases at J, with 14 bases between the two ends. Germline V gene data show CDR1 as SNHLY and CDR2 as FYNNEI. The CDR3 has 13 residues. CDR3 sequence: CASSLFWSHEQYF. The CDR3 DNA is TGTGCCAGCAGCCTCTTTTGGAGCCACGAGCAGTACTTC.

This clonotype was seen ten or more times. J is TRBJ1-1 and V is TRBV6-2 or TRBV6-3; D is unresolved. Germline loops: CDR1 MNHEY, CDR2 SVGEGT. This CDR3 has 13 residues. V was pared by 6 bases and J by 2 bases, with 10 bases between. The CDR3 DNA reads as TGTGCCAGCAGCCCACAGATTAACACTGAAGCTTTCTTT. Its protein product is CASSPQINTEAFF.

This clonotype was observed at least ten times. J is TRBJ2-5 and V is TRBV5-1; 10 positions match TRBD2. In germline, CDR1 is SGHRS, CDR2 YFSETQ. V was clipped by 4 bases and J by 5 bases; unmatched bases: 8. This CDR3 region has 15 residues. The CDR3 DNA sequence: TGCGCCAGCAGCGGGCCAGCGGGGGGGCGTGAGACCCAGTACTTC. Translated: CASSGPAGGRETQYF.

This clonotype was detected a few times. The chain recombines TRBV4-3 with TRBJ1-1, with a tentative D call TRBD1 (5 bases). V lost 2 bases and J 11 bases, leaving 18 bases between the germline ends. The CDR3 spans 14 residues. CDR1 LGHNA and CDR2 YSLEER come from the germline V gene. CDR3 DNA: TGCGCCAGCAGCCAACAGGGTAAGGGGAGAGAGGCTTTCTTT. As protein: CASSQQGKGREAFF.

This clonotype was seen at least ten times. The chain recombines TRBV5-1 with TRBJ2-7; D is undetermined. The CDR3 consists of 14 residues. Germline loops: CDR1 SGHRS, CDR2 YFSETQ. V lost 3 bases and J lost 2, with 12 bases in between. The CDR3 DNA follows: TGCGCCAGCAGCTGGGAAAGGGCTACCTACGAGCAGTACTTC. Translation: CASSWERATYEQYF.

This clonotype was detected only a few times. The gene calls are TRBV9 and TRBJ2-5; TRBD2 aligns across 8 bases. CDR1 is SGDLS and CDR2 is YYNGEE in the germline V gene. The CDR3 sequence is 16 residues long. J lost 2 bases, V lost 3 bases, and 9 bases had no gene match. The CDR3 DNA is TGTGCCAGCAGCGGCCAGGAGGCGGGGGGTCAAGAGACCCAGTACTTC. Encoded protein: CASSGQEAGGQETQYF.

The sample holds many counts of this clonotype. V and J are TRBV6-5 and TRBJ2-5; 8 bases align to TRBD1. V trimming: 6 bases; J trimming: 5 bases; junction bases outside the gene matches: 5. The CDR3 runs to 13 residues. Germline lookup yields CDR1 MNHEY and CDR2 SVGAGI. The CDR3 spells CASRAGGRETQYF. The CDR3 DNA is TGTGCCAGCAGAGCAGGGGGCCGGGAGACCCAGTACTTC.

The CDR3 sequence: CASSSGTSGTTDTQYF. Here the CDR3 DNA reads TGCGCCAGCAGCTCCGGGACTAGCGGGACCACAGATACGCAGTATTTT. V is TRBV5-1 and J is TRBJ2-3; 13 bases agree with TRBD2. The V gene's germline CDR1 is SGHRS and CDR2 YFSETQ. Trimming at V came to 3 bases and at J to 2 bases, leaving 3 bases not matched to a gene. CDR3 length equals 16 residues.

This clonotype was seen just once. One base away lies a much larger clone, so this may be a sequencing read error. The chain links TRBV5-4 to TRBJ2-3; no clear D. The CDR3 has 13 amino acids. The V end was cut by 3 bases, the J end by 4 bases, with 9 bases between. In germline, CDR1 is SGHNT, CDR2 YYREEE (reference sequence). Written as DNA, the CDR3 is TGTGCCAGCAGCTCAGCCGGGTCAGATACGCAGTATTTT. It specifies CASSSAGSDTQYF.

This clonotype has ten or more counts. This chain joins TRBV24-1 and TRBJ1-5, with a tentative D call TRBD1 (6 bases). CDR1 and CDR2 (germline): KGHDR, SFDVKD. There are 14 residues in the CDR3. Trimming shortened V by 5 bases and J by 1 base, and 8 bases separated the two germline ends. The CDR3 sequence is CATSGGQSNQPQHF. The CDR3 region has the DNA TGTGCCACCAGTGGGGGGCAGAGCAATCAGCCCCAGCATTTT.

Turning to this clonotype: A much larger clonotype is one base distant, so this may be a read error. The chain combines TRBV12-3 or TRBV12-4 with TRBJ2-3; D is undetermined. CDR3 length: 12 amino acids. CDR3 protein: CASSFLRDMQYF. The CDR3 region has the DNA TGTGCCAGCAGTTTTTTAAGGGATATGCAGTATTTT.